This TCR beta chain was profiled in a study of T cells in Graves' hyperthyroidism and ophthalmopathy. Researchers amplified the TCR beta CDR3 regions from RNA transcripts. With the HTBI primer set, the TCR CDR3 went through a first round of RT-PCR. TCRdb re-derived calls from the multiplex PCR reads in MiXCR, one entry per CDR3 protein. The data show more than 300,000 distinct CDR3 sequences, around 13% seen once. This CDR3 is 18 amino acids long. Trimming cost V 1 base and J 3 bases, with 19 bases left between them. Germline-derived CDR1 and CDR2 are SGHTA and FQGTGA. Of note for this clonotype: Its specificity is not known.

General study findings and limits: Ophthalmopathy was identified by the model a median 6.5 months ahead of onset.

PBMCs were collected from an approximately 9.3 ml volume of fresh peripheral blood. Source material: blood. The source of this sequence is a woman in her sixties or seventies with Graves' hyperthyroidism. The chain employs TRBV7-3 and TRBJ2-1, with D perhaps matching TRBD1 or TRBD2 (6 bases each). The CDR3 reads CASSLRVRGGIGYNEQFF. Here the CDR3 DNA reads TGTGCCAGCAGCTTAAGAGTCAGGGGCGGGATTGGCTACAATGAGCAGTTCTTC.